These T cell receptor beta chains were read from a single sample in a study of T cell responses to AZD1222 COVID-19 vaccine. Here immunoSEQ multiplex PCR was the method, and the copy in TCRdb shows in-frame clones only, minus some. In the table there are about 150,000 clones, 70% to 90% of which are singletons. Sequenced here: peripheral blood, sampled on day 0 of MenACWY control vaccination. The receptors shown here come from an adult in good health. The CDR3 runs from the conserved cysteine through the conserved F or W. The order of the fields is CDR3 DNA, CDR3 protein, J gene, D gene, V gene, clone size. D genes are given only for firm matches. Where a row states a size, it is once, few, many or the class of an expanded clone; other rows omit it.

CDR3 DNA: TGTGCCTGGAGTAAAGGACAGGGTCCTCAGCCCCAGCATTTT; CDR3 protein: CAWSKGQGPQPQHF; J gene: TRBJ1-5; D gene: TRBD1; V gene: TRBV30; clone size: NA
CDR3 DNA: TGTGCCAGCAGCTTAGAGGCAGGGAACACGAACACCGGGGAGCTGTTTTTT; CDR3 protein: CASSLEAGNTNTGELFF; J gene: TRBJ2-2; D gene: NA; V gene: TRBV7-2; clone size: NA
CDR3 DNA: TGTGCCAGCAGCTTAGGACAGGCCAACACCGGGGAGCTGTTTTTT; CDR3 protein: CASSLGQANTGELFF; J gene: TRBJ2-2; D gene: TRBD1; V gene: TRBV7-3; clone size: NA
CDR3 DNA: TGTGCCACCAGTGATTTGTTAATGGAGCACTACACCTTC; CDR3 protein: CATSDLLMEHYTF; J gene: TRBJ1-2; D gene: NA; V gene: TRBV24-1; clone size: NA
CDR3 DNA: TGTGCCAGCAGTAGGACAGGCACCTACACCTTC; CDR3 protein: CASSRTGTYTF; J gene: TRBJ1-2; D gene: TRBD1; V gene: TRBV12-3/TRBV12-4; clone size: once
CDR3 DNA: TGTGCCAGCAGTCGGGGGGCGCGGTCCTACGAGCAGTACTTC; CDR3 protein: CASSRGARSYEQYF; J gene: TRBJ2-7; D gene: NA; V gene: TRBV6-5; clone size: NA
CDR3 DNA: TGTGCCAGCAGCTCTCCTTTGGAGACTGCGGCATCCTACGAGCAGTACTTC; CDR3 protein: CASSSPLETAASYEQYF; J gene: TRBJ2-7; D gene: NA; V gene: TRBV7-2; clone size: NA
CDR3 DNA: TGTGCCAGCAGCTCCTCCGGGACGGTAGCCAAAAACATTCAGTACTTC; CDR3 protein: CASSSSGTVAKNIQYF; J gene: TRBJ2-4; D gene: NA; V gene: TRBV7-2; clone size: few
CDR3 DNA: TGTGCCAGCAGTTACACCGTCATAACAGGGGGCGTCGGCAATCAGCCCCAGCATTTT; CDR3 protein: CASSYTVITGGVGNQPQHF; J gene: TRBJ1-5; D gene: TRBD1; V gene: TRBV6-2/TRBV6-3; clone size: NA
CDR3 DNA: TGTGCCAGCAGCGTAGAAGGGCAGACCTACAATGAGCAGTTCTTC; CDR3 protein: CASSVEGQTYNEQFF; J gene: TRBJ2-1; D gene: NA; V gene: TRBV9; clone size: NA
CDR3 DNA: TGCGCCAGCAGCCTAAATTTTTTATCCACCGATGGCTACACCTTC; CDR3 protein: CASSLNFLSTDGYTF; J gene: TRBJ1-2; D gene: NA; V gene: TRBV4-1; clone size: NA
CDR3 DNA: TGTGCCTGGAAAGGGGGAGCAACTAATGAAAAACTGTTTTTT; CDR3 protein: CAWKGGATNEKLFF; J gene: TRBJ1-4; D gene: NA; V gene: TRBV30; clone size: NA
CDR3 DNA: TGTGCCAGCAGTCGAGACGCCTACGAGCAGTACTTC; CDR3 protein: CASSRDAYEQYF; J gene: TRBJ2-7; D gene: NA; V gene: TRBV6-5; clone size: NA
CDR3 DNA: TGTGCCAGCAGCGTAAGGAGGAACTCCTACAATGAGCAGTTCTTC; CDR3 protein: CASSVRRNSYNEQFF; J gene: TRBJ2-1; D gene: NA; V gene: TRBV9; clone size: NA
CDR3 DNA: TGCGCCAGCAGCTTGGGTGGGACTAACACAGATACGCAGTATTTT; CDR3 protein: CASSLGGTNTDTQYF; J gene: TRBJ2-3; D gene: TRBD2; V gene: TRBV5-1; clone size: NA
CDR3 DNA: TGCGCCAGCAGGGGGGGACGGGGTTATGCCTACACCTTC; CDR3 protein: CASRGGRGYAYTF; J gene: TRBJ1-2; D gene: NA; V gene: TRBV4-1; clone size: few
CDR3 DNA: TGTGCCAGCAGTTCCCGGACTAGCGGGATTGCAGATACGCAGTATTTT; CDR3 protein: CASSSRTSGIADTQYF; J gene: TRBJ2-3; D gene: TRBD2; V gene: TRBV28; clone size: NA
CDR3 DNA: TGCGCCAGCAGCCGGGGTAGGGTTCAAGACGAGCAGTACTTC; CDR3 protein: CASSRGRVQDEQYF; J gene: TRBJ2-7; D gene: NA; V gene: TRBV5-1; clone size: few
CDR3 DNA: TGTGCCAGTAGTATACAGCTTTCAACTAATGAAAAACTGTTTTTT; CDR3 protein: CASSIQLSTNEKLFF; J gene: TRBJ1-4; D gene: NA; V gene: TRBV19; clone size: NA
CDR3 DNA: TGTGCCAGCAGCTTCGGGACAGGGGACAACTATGGCTACACCTTC; CDR3 protein: CASSFGTGDNYGYTF; J gene: TRBJ1-2; D gene: TRBD1; V gene: TRBV5-5; clone size: once
CDR3 DNA: TGTGCCAGCAGAGAGACAGATCATACGCAGTATTTT; CDR3 protein: CASRETDHTQYF; J gene: TRBJ2-3; D gene: NA; V gene: TRBV2; clone size: NA
CDR3 DNA: TGCGCCAGCAGCTCGGACGGGCTGGGTGAAAAACTGTTTTTT; CDR3 protein: CASSSDGLGEKLFF; J gene: TRBJ1-4; D gene: NA; V gene: TRBV5-1; clone size: NA
CDR3 DNA: TGCGCCAGCAGCTTGACCGGGACTAGTTTACCAGATACGCAGTATTTT; CDR3 protein: CASSLTGTSLPDTQYF; J gene: TRBJ2-3; D gene: TRBD2; V gene: TRBV5-1; clone size: NA
CDR3 DNA: TGTGCCTGGTCTAACCTTGGGGAGCCAGGGGACGGCTACACCTTC; CDR3 protein: CAWSNLGEPGDGYTF; J gene: TRBJ1-2; D gene: NA; V gene: TRBV30; clone size: NA
CDR3 DNA: TGCGCCAGCAGCCTCCCCCCGGAGGGCTACACCTTC; CDR3 protein: CASSLPPEGYTF; J gene: TRBJ1-2; D gene: NA; V gene: TRBV4-1; clone size: NA
CDR3 DNA: TGTGCCAGCAGCCCCTCCGGGACAGGGAATTCACCCCTCCACTTT; CDR3 protein: CASSPSGTGNSPLHF; J gene: TRBJ1-6; D gene: TRBD1; V gene: TRBV7-3; clone size: NA
CDR3 DNA: TGTGCCAGCAGGGCAGGGGGGACTGGAAACACCATATATTTT; CDR3 protein: CASRAGGTGNTIYF; J gene: TRBJ1-3; D gene: TRBD1; V gene: TRBV7-2; clone size: NA
CDR3 DNA: TGTGCCAGCAGCTTGGGAGGACGAAGGGCTTCTGAAGCTTTCTTT; CDR3 protein: CASSLGGRRASEAFF; J gene: TRBJ1-1; D gene: NA; V gene: TRBV5-4; clone size: NA
CDR3 DNA: TGCGCCAGCAGCTTGGGACAGGTTCCCAACGAGCAGTACTTC; CDR3 protein: CASSLGQVPNEQYF; J gene: TRBJ2-7; D gene: NA; V gene: TRBV5-1; clone size: NA
CDR3 DNA: TGTGCCAGCAGCGTAGCTACAGGGACAGGGGGCAGATTTGGAAACACCATATATTTT; CDR3 protein: CASSVATGTGGRFGNTIYF; J gene: TRBJ1-3; D gene: TRBD1; V gene: TRBV9; clone size: NA
CDR3 DNA: TGTGCCAGCAGCTCCGCAGATACGCAGTATTTT; CDR3 protein: CASSSADTQYF; J gene: TRBJ2-3; D gene: NA; V gene: TRBV7-2; clone size: NA
CDR3 DNA: TGTGCCAGTAGTATTGGGAGCTCCTACGAGCAGTACTTC; CDR3 protein: CASSIGSSYEQYF; J gene: TRBJ2-7; D gene: NA; V gene: TRBV19; clone size: NA
CDR3 DNA: TGTGCCAGCATGGGACTAGCGGGACTACTATCCTACGAGCAGTACTTC; CDR3 protein: CASMGLAGLLSYEQYF; J gene: TRBJ2-7; D gene: TRBD2; V gene: TRBV2; clone size: NA
CDR3 DNA: TGTGCCAGCAGAATATCTCCAGGGGGACGGGAATCACCCCTCCACTTT; CDR3 protein: CASRISPGGRESPLHF; J gene: TRBJ1-6; D gene: TRBD1; V gene: TRBV2; clone size: NA
CDR3 DNA: TGTGCCACCAGCGTACACATAGCAACTAATGAAAAACTGTTTTTT; CDR3 protein: CATSVHIATNEKLFF; J gene: TRBJ1-4; D gene: NA; V gene: TRBV15; clone size: NA
CDR3 DNA: TGTGCCAGCAGCCTTCCGTTAGGGACCGCACCGGCTTTCTTT; CDR3 protein: CASSLPLGTAPAFF; J gene: TRBJ1-1; D gene: NA; V gene: TRBV7-2; clone size: NA
CDR3 DNA: TGCGCCAGCAGCCATTCGGCACTAGAGGGCCATGAGCAGTTCTTC; CDR3 protein: CASSHSALEGHEQFF; J gene: TRBJ2-1; D gene: NA; V gene: TRBV4-3; clone size: NA
CDR3 DNA: TGTGCCAGCAGCGAGGAGGGTCGAAATTCACCCCTCCACTTT; CDR3 protein: CASSEEGRNSPLHF; J gene: TRBJ1-6; D gene: NA; V gene: TRBV9; clone size: NA
CDR3 DNA: TGCGCCAGCAGCTTAGAACTAGCGGGAGGAAAAGAGACCCAGTACTTC; CDR3 protein: CASSLELAGGKETQYF; J gene: TRBJ2-5; D gene: TRBD2; V gene: TRBV5-1; clone size: once
CDR3 DNA: TGTGCCAGCAGCTCCCGGACGGCTGGGACTGAAGCTTTCTTT; CDR3 protein: CASSSRTAGTEAFF; J gene: TRBJ1-1; D gene: NA; V gene: TRBV11-3; clone size: NA
CDR3 DNA: TGTGCCTGGAGCGGCAGTAACAATGAGCAGTTCTTC; CDR3 protein: CAWSGSNNEQFF; J gene: TRBJ2-1; D gene: NA; V gene: TRBV30; clone size: NA
CDR3 DNA: TGTGCCAGCAGTTACGGGACAGGGGGTTTCGAGCAGTACTTC; CDR3 protein: CASSYGTGGFEQYF; J gene: TRBJ2-7; D gene: TRBD1; V gene: TRBV6-5; clone size: NA
CDR3 DNA: TGTGCCAGCAGCTATGCTTTCGGGGGGGCCACTGAAGCTTTCTTT; CDR3 protein: CASSYAFGGATEAFF; J gene: TRBJ1-1; D gene: NA; V gene: TRBV11-2; clone size: once
CDR3 DNA: TGCGCCAGTACTCTAGGACAGGGCACAGATACGCAGTATTTT; CDR3 protein: CASTLGQGTDTQYF; J gene: TRBJ2-3; D gene: TRBD1; V gene: TRBV4-1; clone size: NA
CDR3 DNA: TGTGCCAGCAGCAAGGACGTCGGTGCGAACTATGGCTACACCTTC; CDR3 protein: CASSKDVGANYGYTF; J gene: TRBJ1-2; D gene: NA; V gene: TRBV27; clone size: once
CDR3 DNA: TGTGCCAGCAGTTCCCCCAACAAAAACATTCAGTACTTC; CDR3 protein: CASSSPNKNIQYF; J gene: TRBJ2-4; D gene: NA; V gene: TRBV6-5; clone size: NA
CDR3 DNA: TGTGCCAGCAGCTTTCGCACTAGCGGGGGGAATGAGCAGTTCTTC; CDR3 protein: CASSFRTSGGNEQFF; J gene: TRBJ2-1; D gene: TRBD2; V gene: TRBV7-2; clone size: NA
CDR3 DNA: TGTGCCAGTAGTTTTTCAGGGTACAATGAGCAGTTCTTC; CDR3 protein: CASSFSGYNEQFF; J gene: TRBJ2-1; D gene: NA; V gene: TRBV19; clone size: NA